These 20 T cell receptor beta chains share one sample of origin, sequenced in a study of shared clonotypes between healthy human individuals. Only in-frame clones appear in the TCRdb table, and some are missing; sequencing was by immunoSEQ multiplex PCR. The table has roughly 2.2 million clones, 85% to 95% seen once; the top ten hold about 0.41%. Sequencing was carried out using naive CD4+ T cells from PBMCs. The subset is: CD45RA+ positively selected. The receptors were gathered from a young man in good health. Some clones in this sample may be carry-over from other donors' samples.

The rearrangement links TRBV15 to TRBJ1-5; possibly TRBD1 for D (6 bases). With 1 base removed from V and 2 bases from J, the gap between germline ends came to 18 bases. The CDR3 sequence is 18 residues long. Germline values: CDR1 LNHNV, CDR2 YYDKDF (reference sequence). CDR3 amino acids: CATSRGSAGAKGNQPQHF. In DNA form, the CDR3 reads TGTGCCACCAGCAGAGGGTCGGCGGGGGCGAAAGGCAATCAGCCCCAGCATTTT.

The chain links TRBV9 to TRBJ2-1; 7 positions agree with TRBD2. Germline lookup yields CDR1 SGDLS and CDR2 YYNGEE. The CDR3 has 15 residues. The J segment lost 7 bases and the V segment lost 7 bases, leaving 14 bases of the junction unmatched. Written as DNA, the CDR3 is TGTGCCAGCGCCGATCGGGCGGGAGAGAAGAATGAGCAGTTCTTC. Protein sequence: CASADRAGEKNEQFF.

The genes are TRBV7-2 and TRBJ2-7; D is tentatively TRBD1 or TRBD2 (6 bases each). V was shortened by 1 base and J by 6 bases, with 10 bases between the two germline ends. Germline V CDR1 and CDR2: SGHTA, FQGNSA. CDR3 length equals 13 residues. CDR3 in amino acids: CASSLDRGVEQYF. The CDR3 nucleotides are TGTGCCAGCAGCTTAGATAGGGGGGTCGAGCAGTACTTC.

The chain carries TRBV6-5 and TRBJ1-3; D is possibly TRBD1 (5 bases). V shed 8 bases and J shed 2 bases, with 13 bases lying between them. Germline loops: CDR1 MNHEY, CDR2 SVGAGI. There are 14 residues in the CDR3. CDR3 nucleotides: TGTGCCAGCCGGCCCAGGGTAACTGGAAACACCATATATTTT. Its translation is CASRPRVTGNTIYF.

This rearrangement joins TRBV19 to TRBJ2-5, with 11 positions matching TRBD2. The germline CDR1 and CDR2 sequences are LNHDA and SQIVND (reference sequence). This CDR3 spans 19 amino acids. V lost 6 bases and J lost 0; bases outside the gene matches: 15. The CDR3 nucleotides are TGTGCCAGTAGCTATCTCAGGACTAGCGGGCCTGCGTACCAAGAGACCCAGTACTTC. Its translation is CASSYLRTSGPAYQETQYF.

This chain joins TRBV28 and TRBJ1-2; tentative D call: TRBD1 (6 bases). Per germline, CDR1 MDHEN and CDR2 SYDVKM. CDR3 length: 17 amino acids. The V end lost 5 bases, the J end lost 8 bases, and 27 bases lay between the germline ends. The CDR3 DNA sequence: TGTGCCAGCAGTGCAACAGGGAGAAGAGGAGGCTTAGGCGGCTACACCTTC. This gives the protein CASSATGRRGGLGGYTF.

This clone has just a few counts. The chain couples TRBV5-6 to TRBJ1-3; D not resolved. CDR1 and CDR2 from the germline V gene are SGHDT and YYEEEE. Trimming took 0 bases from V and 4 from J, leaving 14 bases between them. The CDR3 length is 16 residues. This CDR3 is CASSLGLRSGGNTIYF. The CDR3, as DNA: TGTGCCAGCAGCTTGGGGCTACGGTCCGGAGGAAACACCATATATTTT.

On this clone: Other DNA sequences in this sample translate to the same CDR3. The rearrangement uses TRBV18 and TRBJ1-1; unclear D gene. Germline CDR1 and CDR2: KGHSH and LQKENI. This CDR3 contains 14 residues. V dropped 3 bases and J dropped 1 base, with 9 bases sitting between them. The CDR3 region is CASSPGTPNTEAFF. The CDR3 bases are TGTGCCAGCTCACCGGGCACCCCGAACACTGAAGCTTTCTTT. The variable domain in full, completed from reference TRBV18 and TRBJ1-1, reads NAGVMQNPRHLVRRRGQEARLRCSPMKGHSHVYWYRQLPEEGLKFMVYLQKENIIDESGMPKERFSAEFPKEGPSILRIQQVVRGDSAAYFCASSPGTPNTEAFFGQGTRLTVV.

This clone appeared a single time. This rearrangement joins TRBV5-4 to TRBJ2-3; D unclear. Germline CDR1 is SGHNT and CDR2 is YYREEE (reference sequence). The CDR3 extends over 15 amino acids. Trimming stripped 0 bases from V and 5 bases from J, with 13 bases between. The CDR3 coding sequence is TGTGCCAGCAGCTTGGGCCTAGACGGAAGAGATACGCAGTATTTT. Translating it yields CASSLGLDGRDTQYF.

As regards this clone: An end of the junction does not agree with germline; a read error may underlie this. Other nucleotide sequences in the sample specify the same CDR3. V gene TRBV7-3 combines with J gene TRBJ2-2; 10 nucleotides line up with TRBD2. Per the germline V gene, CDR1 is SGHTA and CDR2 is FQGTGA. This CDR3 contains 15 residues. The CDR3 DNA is TGTGCCAGCAGCTTGGGACTAGCGAATACCGGGGAGCTGTTTTTT. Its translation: CASSLGLANTGELFF.

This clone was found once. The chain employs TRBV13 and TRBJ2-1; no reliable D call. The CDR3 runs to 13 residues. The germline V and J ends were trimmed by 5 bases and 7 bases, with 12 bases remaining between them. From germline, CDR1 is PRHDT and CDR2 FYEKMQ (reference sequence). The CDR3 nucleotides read TGTGCCAGCAGCCCCAGACCCCGAAATGAGCAGTTCTTC. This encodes CASSPRPRNEQFF. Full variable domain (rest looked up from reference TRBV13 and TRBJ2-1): AAGVIQSPRHLIKEKRETATLKCYPIPRHDTVYWYQQGPGQDPQFLISFYEKMQSDKGSIPDRFSAQQFSDYHSELNMSSLELGDSALYFCASSPRPRNEQFFGPGTRLTVL.

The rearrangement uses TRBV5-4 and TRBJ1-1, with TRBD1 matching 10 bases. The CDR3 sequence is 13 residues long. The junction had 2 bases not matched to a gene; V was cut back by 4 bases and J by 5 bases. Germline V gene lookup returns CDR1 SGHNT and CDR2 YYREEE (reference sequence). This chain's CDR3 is CASSPGQGTEAFF. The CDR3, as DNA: TGTGCCAGCAGCCCGGGACAGGGGACTGAAGCTTTCTTT.

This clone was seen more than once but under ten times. As DNA, the CDR3 is TGTGCCAGCAGGCCGAGACAGGGAAACTATGGCTACACCTTC. Residues: CASRPRQGNYGYTF. The genes are TRBV2 and TRBJ1-2; TRBD1 matches 7 bases. Unmatched junction bases numbered 6, after V lost 6 bases and J lost 2 bases. Germline values: CDR1 SNHLY, CDR2 FYNNEI. The CDR3 is 14 residues long.

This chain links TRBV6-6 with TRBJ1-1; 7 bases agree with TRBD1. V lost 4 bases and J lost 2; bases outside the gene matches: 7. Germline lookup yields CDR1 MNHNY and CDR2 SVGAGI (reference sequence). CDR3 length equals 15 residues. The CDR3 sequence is CASSSLGTVNTEAFF. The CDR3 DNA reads TGTGCCAGCAGTTCCTTAGGGACAGTTAACACTGAAGCTTTCTTT.

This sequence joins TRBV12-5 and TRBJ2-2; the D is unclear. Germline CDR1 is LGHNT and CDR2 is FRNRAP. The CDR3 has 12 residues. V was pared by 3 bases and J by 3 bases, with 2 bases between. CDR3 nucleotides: TGTGCTAGTGGTTTTTACACCGGGGAGCTGTTTTTT. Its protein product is CASGFYTGELFF.

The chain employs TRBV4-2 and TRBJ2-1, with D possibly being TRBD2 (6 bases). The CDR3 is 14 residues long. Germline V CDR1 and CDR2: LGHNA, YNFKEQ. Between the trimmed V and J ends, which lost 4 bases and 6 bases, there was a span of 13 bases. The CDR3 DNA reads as TGTGCCAGCAGCCTGGGGGGAGTTGTCAATGAGCAGTTCTTC. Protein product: CASSLGGVVNEQFF.

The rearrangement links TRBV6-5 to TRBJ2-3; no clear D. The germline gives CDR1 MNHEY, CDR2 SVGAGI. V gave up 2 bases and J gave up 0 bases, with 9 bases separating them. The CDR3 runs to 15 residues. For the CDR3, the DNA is TGTGCCAGCAGTTACCGCCTCGCTAGCACAGATACGCAGTATTTT. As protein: CASSYRLASTDTQYF.

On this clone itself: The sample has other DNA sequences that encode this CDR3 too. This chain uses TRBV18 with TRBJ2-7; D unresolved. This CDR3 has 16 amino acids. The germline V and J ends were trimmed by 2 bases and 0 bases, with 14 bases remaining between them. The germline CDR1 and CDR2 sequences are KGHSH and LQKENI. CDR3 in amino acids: CASSPSPGPSSYEQYF. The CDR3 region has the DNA TGTGCCAGCTCACCAAGCCCCGGGCCGAGCTCCTACGAGCAGTACTTC.

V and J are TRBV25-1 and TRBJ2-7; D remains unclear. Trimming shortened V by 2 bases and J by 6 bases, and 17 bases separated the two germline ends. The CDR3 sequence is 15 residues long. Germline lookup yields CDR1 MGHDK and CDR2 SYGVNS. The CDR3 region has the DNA TGTGCCAGCAGTGAAGATCGTGGCCTTCTGGGCGAGCAGTACTTC. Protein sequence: CASSEDRGLLGEQYF.

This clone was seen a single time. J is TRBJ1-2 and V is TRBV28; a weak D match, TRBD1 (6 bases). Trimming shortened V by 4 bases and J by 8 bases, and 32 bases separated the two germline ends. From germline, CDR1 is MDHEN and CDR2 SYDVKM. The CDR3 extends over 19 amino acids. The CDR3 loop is CASSSLLGGQNTPPEGYTF. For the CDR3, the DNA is TGTGCCAGCAGTTCCCTCCTCGGGGGGCAAAATACCCCACCTGAAGGCTACACCTTC.